The rows below give T cell receptor beta chains drawn from one sample of a study of CD8 T cells in ankylosing spondylitis. Each CDR3 protein is one row after TCRdb ran MiXCR on the 5' RACE reads. Here the sample spans hundreds of thousands of distinct CDR3 sequences, about 12% being singletons. Material: blood, either unsorted or a sorted T cell fraction (not recorded which). The receptors originated from a male donor with ankylosing spondylitis. Each CDR3 is given with its conserved first and last residue. Fields, in order: D gene, J gene, V gene, clone size, CDR3 DNA, CDR3 protein. D genes are given only for firm matches. Clone size, where shown, is once, few, many, or a class for clones that have expanded.

d_gene: NA; j_gene: TRBJ2-7; v_gene: TRBV3-1; abundance: NA; CDR3nt: TGTGCCAGCAGCCTAGGGGACACCTCCTCCTACGAGCAGTACTTC; CDR3aa: CASSLGDTSSYEQYF
d_gene: NA; j_gene: TRBJ1-2; v_gene: TRBV7-2; abundance: NA; CDR3nt: TGTGCCAGCAGCTTAGGAGGGGCATACTATGGCTACACCTTC; CDR3aa: CASSLGGAYYGYTF
d_gene: TRBD1; j_gene: TRBJ2-4; v_gene: TRBV4-3; abundance: few; CDR3nt: TGCGCCAGCAGCCACCGACAGGGGCCGGGAAACATTCAGTACTTC; CDR3aa: CASSHRQGPGNIQYF
d_gene: NA; j_gene: TRBJ1-1; v_gene: TRBV5-1; abundance: few; CDR3nt: TGCGCCAGCAGCTGGATTAAGCGTTCTGAAGCTTTCTTT; CDR3aa: CASSWIKRSEAFF
d_gene: NA; j_gene: TRBJ2-2; v_gene: TRBV12-3/TRBV12-4; abundance: NA; CDR3nt: TGTGCCACAAGCCCCACGGCGGGCACCGGGGAGCTGTTTTTT; CDR3aa: CATSPTAGTGELFF
d_gene: TRBD1; j_gene: TRBJ2-2; v_gene: TRBV29-1; abundance: many; CDR3nt: TGCAGCGGACGACAGGGAGCCGGGGAGCTGTTTTTT; CDR3aa: CSGRQGAGELFF
d_gene: TRBD1; j_gene: TRBJ2-7; v_gene: TRBV10-3; abundance: NA; CDR3nt: TGTGCCATCACCGCGACAGGGACCCGCTACGAGCAGTACTTC; CDR3aa: CAITATGTRYEQYF
d_gene: NA; j_gene: TRBJ2-3; v_gene: TRBV7-2; abundance: many; CDR3nt: TGTGCCAGCAGCCTCCGGCTAGCCACAGATACGCAGTATTTT; CDR3aa: CASSLRLATDTQYF
d_gene: NA; j_gene: TRBJ2-1; v_gene: TRBV6-1; abundance: NA; CDR3nt: TGTGCCAGTCAGGTTGATTGGAGTCCCTACAATGAGCAGTTCTTC; CDR3aa: CASQVDWSPYNEQFF
d_gene: TRBD2; j_gene: TRBJ2-3; v_gene: TRBV11-1; abundance: few; CDR3nt: TGTGCCAGCAGCAAGGGACAGTTGACCGGGACTAGCCGGATCCGTACGCAGTATTTT; CDR3aa: CASSKGQLTGTSRIRTQYF
d_gene: NA; j_gene: TRBJ1-1; v_gene: TRBV7-6; abundance: many; CDR3nt: TGTGCCAGCAGCTTAGTCACCCTGAACACTGAAGCTTTCTTT; CDR3aa: CASSLVTLNTEAFF
d_gene: NA; j_gene: TRBJ2-5; v_gene: TRBV7-2; abundance: few; CDR3nt: TGTGCCAGCAGCTTATACCCTAACGGGGTGGGGACCCAGTACTTC; CDR3aa: CASSLYPNGVGTQYF
d_gene: NA; j_gene: TRBJ1-2; v_gene: TRBV12-3/TRBV12-4; abundance: many; CDR3nt: TGTGCCAGCAGTTTGCGGAGAACAGCGGATGGCTACACCTTC; CDR3aa: CASSLRRTADGYTF
d_gene: TRBD1; j_gene: TRBJ2-3; v_gene: TRBV27; abundance: NA; CDR3nt: TGTGCCAGCAGTCCAGGACAGGGCAGGGAAGATACGCAGTATTTT; CDR3aa: CASSPGQGREDTQYF
d_gene: NA; j_gene: TRBJ1-6; v_gene: TRBV11-2; abundance: NA; CDR3nt: TGTGCCAGCAGCATCTACAATTCACCCCTCCACTTT; CDR3aa: CASSIYNSPLHF
d_gene: TRBD2; j_gene: TRBJ2-1; v_gene: TRBV15; abundance: NA; CDR3nt: TGTGCCACCAGCGGGACTAGCGGAGAATACAATGAGCAGTTCTTC; CDR3aa: CATSGTSGEYNEQFF
d_gene: NA; j_gene: TRBJ2-7; v_gene: TRBV7-2; abundance: NA; CDR3nt: TGTGCCAGCAGATCCCCAGGGCGGTACGAGCAGTACTTC; CDR3aa: CASRSPGRYEQYF
d_gene: NA; j_gene: TRBJ1-4; v_gene: TRBV29-1; abundance: NA; CDR3nt: TGCAGCGTTGAAGATGGGAGGGGGCTGTTTTTT; CDR3aa: CSVEDGRGLFF
d_gene: TRBD2; j_gene: TRBJ2-3; v_gene: TRBV29-1; abundance: many; CDR3nt: TGCAGCGTCGCATTCGGGGGGGCTACAGATACGCAGTATTTT; CDR3aa: CSVAFGGATDTQYF
d_gene: NA; j_gene: TRBJ2-2; v_gene: TRBV20-1; abundance: few; CDR3nt: TGCAGTGCGCGCCGGGTCTCCAACACCGGGGAGCTGTTTTTT; CDR3aa: CSARRVSNTGELFF
d_gene: NA; j_gene: TRBJ2-7; v_gene: TRBV7-2; abundance: few; CDR3nt: TGTGCCAGCAGCTTAGAGGCAGGGCGTGCCTACGAGCAGTACTTC; CDR3aa: CASSLEAGRAYEQYF
d_gene: NA; j_gene: TRBJ1-2; v_gene: TRBV4-3; abundance: few; CDR3nt: TGCGCCAGCAGCCAAGATGGTTTTAAGACGGAGGCCCTTACCTTC; CDR3aa: CASSQDGFKTEALTF
d_gene: NA; j_gene: TRBJ1-2; v_gene: TRBV18; abundance: few; CDR3nt: TGTGCCAGCTCACCCTCGAGGCAGGGTAACTATGGCTACACCTTC; CDR3aa: CASSPSRQGNYGYTF
d_gene: TRBD1; j_gene: TRBJ1-3; v_gene: TRBV5-1; abundance: NA; CDR3nt: TGCGCCAGCAGCTTCGAGACAGGGCGCGGAAACACCATATATTTT; CDR3aa: CASSFETGRGNTIYF